This T cell receptor (beta chain) was recovered during a study of blood T cell repertoires in COVID-19. Study context: Acute-phase and convalescent COVID-19 samples originated in the United States, Italy and Spain. Sources were T cells, B-cell-depleted T cells, or PBMCs; the material itself was cDNA or gDNA.

Original analysis: Amplification of reference gene primers was used by the study to estimate nucleated cell counts. TCRdb's copy holds only in-frame clones and misses some; the assay was immunoSEQ multiplex PCR. Clone size and V and J calls were adopted from that table, with D and trimming inferred from the DNA. The sample carries over 100,000 clones, under 90% recorded once. Germline trimming cut 4 bases from V and 0 bases from J; bases unmatched to any gene: 2. The germline V gene has CDR1 LNHDA and CDR2 SQIVND (reference sequence). The CDR3 has 15 residues. Input material: peripheral blood. The chain has TRBV19 and TRBJ2-2, with 7 bases identical to TRBD1. The TCR comes from a woman aged 60 to 75 with active or convalescent COVID-19. The CDR3 loop reads CASSRQGTNTGELFF. In nucleotides, the CDR3 is TGTGCCAGTAGTAGACAGGGCACGAACACCGGGGAGCTGTTTTTT.